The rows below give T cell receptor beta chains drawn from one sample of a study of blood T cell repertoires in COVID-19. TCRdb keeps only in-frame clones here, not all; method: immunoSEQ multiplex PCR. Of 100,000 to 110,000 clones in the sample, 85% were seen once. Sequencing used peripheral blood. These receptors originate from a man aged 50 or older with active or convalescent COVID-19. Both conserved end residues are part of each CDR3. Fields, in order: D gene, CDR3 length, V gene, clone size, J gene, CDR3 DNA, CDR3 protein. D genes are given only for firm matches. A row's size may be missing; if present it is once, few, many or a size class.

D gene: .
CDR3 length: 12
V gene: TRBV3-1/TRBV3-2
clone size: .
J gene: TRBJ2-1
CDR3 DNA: TGTGCCAGCAGCCGACTAGGAAATGAGCAGTTCTTC
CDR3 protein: CASSRLGNEQFF

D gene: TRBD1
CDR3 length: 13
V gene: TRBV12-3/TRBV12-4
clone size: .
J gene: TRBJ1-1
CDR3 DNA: TGTGCCAGCTGGGACAGAGTGAACACTGAAGCTTTCTTT
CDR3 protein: CASWDRVNTEAFF

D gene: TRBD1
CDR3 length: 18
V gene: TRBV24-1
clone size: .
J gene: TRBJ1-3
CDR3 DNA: TGTGCCACCAGTCCCGGGGCCGGACAGGGGGCTTCGGGAAACACCATATATTTT
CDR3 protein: CATSPGAGQGASGNTIYF

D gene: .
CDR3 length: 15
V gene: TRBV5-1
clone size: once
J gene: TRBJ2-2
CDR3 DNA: TGCGCCAGCAGCTTGGTGGCGGGGACGTCCGGGGAGCTGTTTTTT
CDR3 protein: CASSLVAGTSGELFF

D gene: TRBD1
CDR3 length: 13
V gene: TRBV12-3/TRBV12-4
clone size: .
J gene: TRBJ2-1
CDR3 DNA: TGTGCCAGCAGTCCAGACAGGGGCAATGAGCAGTTCTTC
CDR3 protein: CASSPDRGNEQFF

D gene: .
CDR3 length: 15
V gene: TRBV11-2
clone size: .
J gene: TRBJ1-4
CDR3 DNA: TGTGCCAGCAGCTTCGACAGGACAACTAATGAAAAACTGTTTTTT
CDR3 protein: CASSFDRTTNEKLFF

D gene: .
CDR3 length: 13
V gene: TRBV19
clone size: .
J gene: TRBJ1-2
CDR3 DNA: TGTGCCAGTAGTATAATCCCATCGGGTGGCTACACCTTC
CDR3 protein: CASSIIPSGGYTF

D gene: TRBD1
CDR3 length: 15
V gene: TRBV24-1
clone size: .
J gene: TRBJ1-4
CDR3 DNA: TGTGCCACCAGTGACCCCGCCGGGACAGGAGAAAAACTGTTTTTT
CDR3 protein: CATSDPAGTGEKLFF

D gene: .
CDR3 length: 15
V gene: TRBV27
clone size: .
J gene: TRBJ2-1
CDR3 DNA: TGTGCCAGCAGCTCCTTGGGGCCGTCCTACAATGAGCAGTTCTTC
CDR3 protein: CASSSLGPSYNEQFF

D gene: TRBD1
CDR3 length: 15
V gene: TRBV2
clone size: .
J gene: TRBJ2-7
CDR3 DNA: TGTGCCAGCAGATGGGGACAGGTGAGCTCCTACGAGCAGTACTTC
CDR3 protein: CASRWGQVSSYEQYF

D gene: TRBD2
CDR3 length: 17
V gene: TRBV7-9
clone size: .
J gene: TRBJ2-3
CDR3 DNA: TGTGCCAGCAGCTTAGGGCGGGGACTAGCGGCTCCAGATACGCAGTATTTT
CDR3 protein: CASSLGRGLAAPDTQYF

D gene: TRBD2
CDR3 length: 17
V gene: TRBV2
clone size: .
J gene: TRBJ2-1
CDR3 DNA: TGTGCCAGCAGTGGGACTAGCGGACGAGTCTCCTACAATGAGCAGTTCTTC
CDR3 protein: CASSGTSGRVSYNEQFF

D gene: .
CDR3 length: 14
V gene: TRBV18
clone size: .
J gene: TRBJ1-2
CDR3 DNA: TGTGCCAGCTCACCTCGCCTAGGGGAGGATGGCTACACCTTC
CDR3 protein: CASSPRLGEDGYTF

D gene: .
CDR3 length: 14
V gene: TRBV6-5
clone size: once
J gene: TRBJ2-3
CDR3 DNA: TGTGCCAGCAGTTTTCCCGGGGGTACAGATACGCAGTATTTT
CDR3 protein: CASSFPGGTDTQYF

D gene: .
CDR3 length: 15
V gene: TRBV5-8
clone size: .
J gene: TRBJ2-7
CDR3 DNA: TGTGCCAGCAGCTCAAGATTGGGGAGCTCCTACGAGCAGTACTTC
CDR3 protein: CASSSRLGSSYEQYF

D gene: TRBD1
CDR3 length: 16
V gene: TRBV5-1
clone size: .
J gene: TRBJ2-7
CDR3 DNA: TGCGCCAGCAGCTTGCCACCGGGACAGGGGGCTGGTGAGCAGTACTTC
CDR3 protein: CASSLPPGQGAGEQYF

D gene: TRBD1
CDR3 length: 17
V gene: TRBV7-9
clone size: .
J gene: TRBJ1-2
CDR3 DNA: TGTGCCAGCAGCTTAGGCCTAGGACAGGGTGTAAACTATGGCTACACCTTC
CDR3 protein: CASSLGLGQGVNYGYTF

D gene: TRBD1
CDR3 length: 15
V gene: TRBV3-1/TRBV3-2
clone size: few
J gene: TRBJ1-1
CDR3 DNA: TGTGCCAGCAGCCAAGCTGACAGGGGGGGCACTGAAGCTTTCTTT
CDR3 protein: CASSQADRGGTEAFF

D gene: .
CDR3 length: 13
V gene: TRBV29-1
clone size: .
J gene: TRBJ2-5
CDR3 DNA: TGCAGCGCCAATTCACACGCCGGGGAGACCCAGTACTTC
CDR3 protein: CSANSHAGETQYF

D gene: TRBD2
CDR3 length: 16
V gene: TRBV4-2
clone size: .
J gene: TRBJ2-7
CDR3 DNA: TGTGCCAGCAGCCAACCCGGGACTAGCGGGACTCACGAGCAGTACTTC
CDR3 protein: CASSQPGTSGTHEQYF

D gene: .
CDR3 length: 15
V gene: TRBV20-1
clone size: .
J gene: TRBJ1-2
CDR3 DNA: TGCAGTGCTACTGACATACGTTTGGGCAAAAATGGCTACACCTTC
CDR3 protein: CSATDIRLGKNGYTF

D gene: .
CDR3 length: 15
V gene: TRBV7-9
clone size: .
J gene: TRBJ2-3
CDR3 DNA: TGTGCCAGCAGCTTAGGACGGGGAGAGACAGATACGCAGTATTTT
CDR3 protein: CASSLGRGETDTQYF

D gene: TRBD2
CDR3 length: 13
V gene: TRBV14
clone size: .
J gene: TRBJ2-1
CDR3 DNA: TGTGCCAGCAGTCTGCTTACTAGCGGGGAGCAGTTCTTC
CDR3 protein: CASSLLTSGEQFF

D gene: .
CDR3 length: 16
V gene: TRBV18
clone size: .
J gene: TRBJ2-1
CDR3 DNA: TGTGCCAGCTCACCACCTTCTTCGGCGCGGGTCAATGAGCAGTTCTTC
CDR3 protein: CASSPPSSARVNEQFF

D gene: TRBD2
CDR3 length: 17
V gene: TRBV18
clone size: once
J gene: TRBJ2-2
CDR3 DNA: TGTGCCAGCTCACCACGGACTCCCGGGACTAGAACCGGGGAGCTGTTTTTT
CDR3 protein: CASSPRTPGTRTGELFF

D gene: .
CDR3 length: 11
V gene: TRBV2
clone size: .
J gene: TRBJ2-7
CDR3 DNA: TGTGCCAGCACGGGGAAATACGAGCAGTACTTC
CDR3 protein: CASTGKYEQYF

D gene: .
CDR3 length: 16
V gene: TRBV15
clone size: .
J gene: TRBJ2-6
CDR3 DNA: TGTGCCACCAGCACCCCGCGGGACTCTGGGGCCAACGTCCTGACTTTC
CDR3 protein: CATSTPRDSGANVLTF

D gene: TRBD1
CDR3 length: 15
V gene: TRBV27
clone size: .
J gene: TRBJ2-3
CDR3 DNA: TGTGCCAGCAGTTTCAAGGGGGCCGGCACAGATACGCAGTATTTT
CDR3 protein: CASSFKGAGTDTQYF

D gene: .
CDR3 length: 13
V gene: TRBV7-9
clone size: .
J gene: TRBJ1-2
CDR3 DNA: TGTGCCAGCAGCCTCCCGGGTGGCGACGGCTACACCTTC
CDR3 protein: CASSLPGGDGYTF

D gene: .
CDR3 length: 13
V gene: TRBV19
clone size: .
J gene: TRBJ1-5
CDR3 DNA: TGTGCCAGTAGTTCTTCGCTCGGGGAGCCCCAGCATTTT
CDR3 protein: CASSSSLGEPQHF

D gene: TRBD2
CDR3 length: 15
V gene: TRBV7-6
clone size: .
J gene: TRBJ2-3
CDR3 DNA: TGTGCCAGCAGCCTGACTAGCGGGGAGAGAGATACGCAGTATTTT
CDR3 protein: CASSLTSGERDTQYF

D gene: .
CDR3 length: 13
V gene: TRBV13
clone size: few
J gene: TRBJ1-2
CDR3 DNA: TGTGCCAGCAGCTCTGACAGAAACTATGGCTACACCTTC
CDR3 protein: CASSSDRNYGYTF

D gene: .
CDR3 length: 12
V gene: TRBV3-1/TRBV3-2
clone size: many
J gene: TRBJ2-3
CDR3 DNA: TGTGCCAGCAACCAAGGGAGGGATACGCAGTATTTT
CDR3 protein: CASNQGRDTQYF

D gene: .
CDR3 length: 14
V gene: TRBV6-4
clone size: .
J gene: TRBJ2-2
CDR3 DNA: TGTGCCAGCAGTGACACATATTACACCGGGGAGCTGTTTTTT
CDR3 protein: CASSDTYYTGELFF

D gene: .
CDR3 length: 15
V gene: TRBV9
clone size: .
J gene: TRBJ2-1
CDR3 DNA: TGTGCCAGCAGCTTGAGCCAGGGGTCTTACAATGAGCAGTTCTTC
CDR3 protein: CASSLSQGSYNEQFF

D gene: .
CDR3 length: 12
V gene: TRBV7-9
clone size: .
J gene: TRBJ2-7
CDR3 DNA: TGTGCCAGCAGCACGGACTTCTACGAGCAGTACTTC
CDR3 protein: CASSTDFYEQYF

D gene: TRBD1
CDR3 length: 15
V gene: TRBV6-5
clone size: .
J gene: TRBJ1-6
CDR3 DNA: TGTGCCAGCAGTTACAGCACAGGGGTCAATTCACCCCTCCACTTT
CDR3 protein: CASSYSTGVNSPLHF

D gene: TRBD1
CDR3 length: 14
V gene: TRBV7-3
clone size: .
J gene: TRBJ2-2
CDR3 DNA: TGTGCCAGCAGCTTAAACAGGGGGCCCGGGGAGCTGTTTTTT
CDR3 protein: CASSLNRGPGELFF

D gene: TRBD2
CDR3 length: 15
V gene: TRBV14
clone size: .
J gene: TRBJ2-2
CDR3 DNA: TGTGCCAGCAGTCCGCGGGAGATGTACACCGGGGAGCTGTTTTTT
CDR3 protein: CASSPREMYTGELFF

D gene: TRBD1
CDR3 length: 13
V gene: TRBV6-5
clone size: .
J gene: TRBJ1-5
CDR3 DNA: TGTGCCAGCCGGACAGGGGGTCATCAGCCCCAGCATTTT
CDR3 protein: CASRTGGHQPQHF

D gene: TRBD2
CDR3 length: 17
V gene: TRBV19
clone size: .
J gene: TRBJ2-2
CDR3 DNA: TGTGCCAGTAGATTACTAGCGGGAGAAGCGAACACCGGGGAGCTGTTTTTT
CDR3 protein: CASRLLAGEANTGELFF

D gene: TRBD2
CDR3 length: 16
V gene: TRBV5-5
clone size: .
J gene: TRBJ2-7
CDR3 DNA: TGTGCCAGCAGCTTGGGGACTAGCGCCGAATACTACGAGCAGTACTTC
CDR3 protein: CASSLGTSAEYYEQYF

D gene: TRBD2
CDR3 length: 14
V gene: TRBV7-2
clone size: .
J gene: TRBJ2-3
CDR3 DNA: TGTGCCAGCAGCTTCGGGACTAGCAGAGATACGCAGTATTTT
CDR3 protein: CASSFGTSRDTQYF

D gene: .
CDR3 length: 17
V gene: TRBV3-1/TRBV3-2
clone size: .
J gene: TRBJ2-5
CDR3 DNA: TGTGCCAGCAGCCAAAGCGGGCGAGTGGGAGGGGGAGGGACCCAGTACTTC
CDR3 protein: CASSQSGRVGGGGTQYF

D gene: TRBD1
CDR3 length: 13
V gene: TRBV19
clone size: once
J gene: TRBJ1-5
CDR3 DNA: TGTGCCAGCCGGACAGGGCATAATCAGCCCCAGCATTTT
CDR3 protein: CASRTGHNQPQHF

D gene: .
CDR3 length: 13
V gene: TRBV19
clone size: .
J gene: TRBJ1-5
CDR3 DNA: TGTGCCAGTAGCACTTACACAGAGCAGCCCCAGCATTTT
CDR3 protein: CASSTYTEQPQHF

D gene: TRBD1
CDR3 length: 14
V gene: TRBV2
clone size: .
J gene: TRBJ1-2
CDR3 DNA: TGTGCCAGCAGTAGGGACAGGGGGGTCTATGGCTACACCTTC
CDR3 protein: CASSRDRGVYGYTF

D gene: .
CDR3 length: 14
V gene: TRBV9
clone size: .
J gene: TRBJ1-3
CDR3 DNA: TGTGCCAGCAGCACCCGTAGCTCTGGAAACACCATATATTTT
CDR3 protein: CASSTRSSGNTIYF

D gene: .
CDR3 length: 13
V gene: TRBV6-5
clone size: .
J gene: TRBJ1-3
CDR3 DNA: TGTGCCAGCAGTCGCCTCAGGGGAAACACCATATATTTT
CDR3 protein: CASSRLRGNTIYF